This TCR beta chain derives from a study of Ad26.COV2.S vaccination and SARS-CoV-2 variants. Study-level background: The vaccine Ad26.COV2.S was put into the muscle once, or twice with 56 days between.

Treatment noted: roughly 19 received Ad26.COV2.S at low or high dose, single or two shots; 5 received placebo; per-sample allocation not given. Samples were taken on day 63 after the first vaccine or placebo injection. Germline values: CDR1 LNHDA, CDR2 SQIVND (reference sequence). V lost 1 base and J 4 bases, leaving 7 bases between the germline ends. The CDR3 consists of 13 residues. Generated by immunoSEQ multiplex PCR, the TCRdb table keeps only in-frame clones and is missing some. The sample consists of more than 300,000 clones, about 86% of them appearing once. The TCR sequence derives from a person between 18 and 65 years old who received the Ad26.COV2.S COVID-19 vaccine or a placebo. The chain is built from TRBV19 and TRBJ1-2, with no clear D. Specimen: peripheral blood, collected in a trial of Ad26.COV2.S vaccine versus placebo. The CDR3 protein is CASSIVNTYGYTF. The CDR3 nucleotides read TGTGCCAGTAGTATAGTAAACACCTATGGCTACACCTTC.